This entry lists 30 T cell receptor beta chains sequenced from one sample in a study of blood T cell repertoires in COVID-19. Generated by immunoSEQ multiplex PCR, the TCRdb table keeps only in-frame clones and is missing some. The sample records over 200,000 clones, about 90% being singletons. The sequencing sample was made of peripheral blood. Receptors were obtained from a middle-aged man with active or convalescent COVID-19.

This chain joins TRBV5-1 and TRBJ2-5; 9 positions match TRBD1. With V trimmed by 0 bases and J by 4 bases, 1 base remained unmatched. CDR1 and CDR2 (germline): SGHRS, YFSETQ. The CDR3 extends over 14 amino acids. The CDR3 DNA sequence: TGCGCCAGCAGCTTGGGACAGGGGGGAGAGACCCAGTACTTC. This gives the protein CASSLGQGGETQYF.

This clone appeared a single time. The chain carries TRBV9 and TRBJ1-2; D unclear. Germline V lookup: CDR1 SGDLS, CDR2 YYNGEE. The CDR3 is 13 amino acids. The V end was cut by 0 bases, the J end by 4 bases, with 7 bases between. CDR3: CASSVEGVYGYTF. CDR3 nucleotides: TGTGCCAGCAGCGTAGAGGGAGTCTATGGCTACACCTTC. Full variable domain (remainder filled in from reference TRBV9 and TRBJ1-2): DSGVTQTPKHLITATGQRVTLRCSPRSGDLSVYWYQQSLDQGLQFLIQYYNGEERAKGNILERFSAQQFPDLHSELNLSSLELGDSALYFCASSVEGVYGYTFGSGTRLTVV.

V is TRBV5-4 and J is TRBJ1-2; the D gene is possibly TRBD1 (6 bases). The V end lost 3 bases, the J end lost 0 bases, and 15 bases lay between the germline ends. The CDR3 loop spans 16 amino acids. Germline-derived CDR1 and CDR2 are SGHNT and YYREEE (reference sequence). CDR3 DNA sequence: TGTGCCAGCAGCTCAGCCGGGACACTCACTAACTATGGCTACACCTTC. It encodes CASSSAGTLTNYGYTF.

This clone was detected only once. The chain links TRBV19 to TRBJ2-1; the match to TRBD2 covers 15 bases. Germline lookup yields CDR1 LNHDA and CDR2 SQIVND (reference sequence). J was trimmed by 0 bases and V by 5 bases; bases with no gene match: 5. CDR3 length equals 18 residues. The CDR3 DNA is TGTGCCAGTAGTCCCGGACTAGCGGGAGGGAGCTCCTACAATGAGCAGTTCTTC. It codes for CASSPGLAGGSSYNEQFF. The full variable domain, its missing parts supplied by reference TRBV19 and TRBJ2-1, is DGGITQSPKYLFRKEGQNVTLSCEQNLNHDAMYWYRQDPGQGLRLIYYSQIVNDFQKGDIAEGYSVSREKKESFPLTVTSAQKNPTAFYLCASSPGLAGGSSYNEQFFGPGTRLTVL.

J is TRBJ2-7 and V is TRBV30, with D possibly matching TRBD1 (5 bases). Germline V CDR1 and CDR2: GTSNPN, SVGIG (reference sequence). This CDR3 has 13 residues. Deletions cut 3 bases from V and 2 bases from J, with 11 bases between. This CDR3 is CAWRRAGTYEQYF. In DNA, the CDR3 is TGTGCCTGGAGAAGAGCAGGGACCTACGAGCAGTACTTC.

J is TRBJ2-3 and V is TRBV28; possibly TRBD1 for D (5 bases). V lost 6 bases, J lost 5 bases, and 9 bases lay in between. The germline gives CDR1 MDHEN, CDR2 SYDVKM. The length of the CDR3 is 12 residues. The CDR3 bases are TGTGCCAGCAGGGGGCTGAAAGATACGCAGTATTTT. Translation: CASRGLKDTQYF.

Only one count was recorded for this clone. This chain joins TRBV5-1 and TRBJ1-4, with unresolved D. V was clipped by 0 bases and J by 5 bases, with 8 bases between them. CDR1 SGHRS and CDR2 YFSETQ come from the germline V gene. The CDR3 is made up of 14 amino acids. CDR3 region: CASSLGGENEKLFF. Here the CDR3 DNA reads TGCGCCAGCAGCTTGGGGGGAGAGAATGAAAAACTGTTTTTT.

This sequence joins TRBV5-1 and TRBJ2-7; no reliable D call. V was trimmed by 2 bases and J by 3 bases, leaving 6 bases between them. Germline lookup yields CDR1 SGHRS and CDR2 YFSETQ. CDR3 size: 12 residues. The CDR3 sequence: CASSFGDYEQYF. CDR3 DNA: TGCGCCAGCAGCTTCGGAGACTACGAGCAGTACTTC.

This clone was seen only a few times. V and J are TRBV12-3 or TRBV12-4 and TRBJ2-3; D is undetermined. The V end lost 9 bases, the J end lost 6 bases, and 10 bases lay between the germline ends. The CDR3 has 11 amino acids. The CDR3: CASSQVDTQYF. In DNA, the CDR3 is TGTGCCAGTAGTCAGGTGGATACGCAGTATTTT.

The chain has TRBV27 and TRBJ2-2; D is unresolved. From germline, CDR1 is MNHEY and CDR2 SMNVEV (reference sequence). Trimming stripped 3 bases from V and 6 bases from J, with 11 bases between. CDR3 length equals 14 residues. The CDR3 DNA sequence: TGTGCCAGCAGTTTGCAGTATGGCCCCGGGGAGCTGTTTTTT. The encoded protein is CASSLQYGPGELFF.

This rearrangement joins TRBV9 to TRBJ1-6, with 10 bases lining up with TRBD1. Germline CDR1 reads SGDLS; CDR2 reads YYNGEE. There are 19 residues in the CDR3. V lost 3 bases, J lost 11 bases, and 20 bases stayed unmatched. In DNA, the CDR3 is TGTGCCAGCAGCGCGCCCGCCGGGACAGGGGCCGCACTCAGGGCACCCCTCCACTTT. Protein product: CASSAPAGTGAALRAPLHF.

The chain employs TRBV6-5 and TRBJ2-7; 9 bases match TRBD2. This CDR3 has 15 residues. V lost 6 bases, J lost 6 bases, and 12 bases stayed unmatched. Germline V gene data show CDR1 as MNHEY and CDR2 as SVGAGI. DNA for the CDR3: TGTGCCAGCAGGACGCCACTAGCGGGTTTAGGCGAGCAGTACTTC. It specifies CASRTPLAGLGEQYF.

The chain uses TRBV5-5 and TRBJ2-3, with 9 bases fitting TRBD1. There are 14 residues in the CDR3. V trimming: 5 bases; J trimming: 4 bases; junction bases outside the gene matches: 5. CDR1 and CDR2 (germline): SGHKS, YYEKEE (reference sequence). CDR3 DNA: TGTGCCAGCAGGTGGGACAGGGACGCAGATACGCAGTATTTT. It encodes CASRWDRDADTQYF.

V usage is TRBV7-9 and J usage is TRBJ1-1, with D possibly TRBD1 on 6 matching bases. Between the trimmed V and J ends, which lost 5 bases and 5 bases, there was a span of 18 bases. The CDR3 is made up of 15 amino acids. Germline V CDR1 and CDR2: SEHNR, FQNEAQ (reference sequence). The CDR3 reads CASSPIGQRRTEAFF. The CDR3, as DNA: TGTGCCAGCAGCCCGATAGGACAGCGACGTACTGAAGCTTTCTTT.

CDR3: CASSLNTERGKLFF. The CDR3 DNA reads as TGTGCCAGCAGCTTAAACACGGAAAGGGGAAAACTGTTTTTT. The V and J genes are TRBV11-1 and TRBJ1-4; maybe TRBD1 (5 bases). The CDR3 loop spans 14 amino acids. V gave up 2 bases and J gave up 10 bases, with 14 bases separating them. The germline V gene encodes CDR1 SGHAT and CDR2 FQDESV (reference sequence).

V is TRBV7-9 and J is TRBJ1-5, with D perhaps matching TRBD1 (5 bases). V lost 5 bases, J lost 2 bases, and 13 bases lay in between. Germline values: CDR1 SEHNR, CDR2 FQNEAQ (reference sequence). The CDR3 is 15 residues long. Here the CDR3 reads CASSLVGAGNQPQHF. For the CDR3, the DNA is TGTGCCAGCAGCCTGGTTGGGGCAGGCAATCAGCCCCAGCATTTT.

The table lists this clone with a few counts. The chain recombines TRBV7-6 with TRBJ1-2; D unresolved. From germline, CDR1 is SGHVS and CDR2 FNYEAQ. V was shortened by 1 base and J by 8 bases, with 11 bases between the two germline ends. This CDR3 is built from 13 residues. CDR3 nucleotides: TGTGCCAGCAGCTTAGGTCGGGATGGAGGCTACACCTTC. Translated, it gives CASSLGRDGGYTF.

V is TRBV30 and J is TRBJ1-5, with D possibly TRBD1 on 6 matching bases. Germline CDR1 GTSNPN, CDR2 SVGIG (reference sequence). V dropped 2 bases and J dropped 5 bases, with 16 bases sitting between them. The CDR3 covers 15 residues. The CDR3 sequence is CAWSIVDSQYQPQHF. As DNA, the CDR3 is TGTGCCTGGAGTATTGTGGACAGCCAGTATCAGCCCCAGCATTTT. Full variable domain (remainder filled in from reference TRBV30 and TRBJ1-5): SQTIHQWPATLVQPVGSPLSLECTVEGTSNPNLYWYRQAAGRGLQLLFYSVGIGQISSEVPQNLSASRPQDRQFILSSKKLLLSDSGFYLCAWSIVDSQYQPQHFGDGTRLSIL.

The chain has TRBV2 and TRBJ1-5; D unclear. Trimming shortened V by 6 bases and J by 4 bases, and 10 bases separated the two germline ends. The germline V gene encodes CDR1 SNHLY and CDR2 FYNNEI. The CDR3 has 13 residues. The CDR3 reads CASRQGGNQPQHF. The CDR3 DNA sequence: TGTGCCAGCAGGCAAGGAGGGAATCAGCCCCAGCATTTT.

The V gene is TRBV5-1, the J gene TRBJ1-2; D is possibly TRBD1 (6 bases). Per germline, CDR1 SGHRS and CDR2 YFSETQ. Between the trimmed V and J ends, which lost 4 bases and 3 bases, there was a span of 13 bases. CDR3 length equals 14 residues. Here the CDR3 reads CASSVQDRYYGYTF. The CDR3 bases are TGCGCCAGCAGCGTACAGGACAGATACTATGGCTACACCTTC.

The rearrangement links TRBV6-4 to TRBJ1-1; D gene uncertain. With 3 bases removed from V and 4 bases from J, the gap between germline ends came to 9 bases. The CDR3 sequence is 13 residues long. The germline CDR1 and CDR2 sequences are MRHNA and SNTAGT. For the CDR3, the DNA is TGTGCCAGCAGTGAAGAGGAGGGCACTGAAGCTTTCTTT. Translation gives CASSEEEGTEAFF.

This chain connects TRBV10-3 to TRBJ2-5, with D tentatively TRBD2 (5 bases). The V end lost 3 bases, the J end lost 4 bases, and 15 bases lay between the germline ends. Looked up from germline, CDR1 is ENHRY and CDR2 is SYGVKD. CDR3 length: 15 amino acids. The CDR3 region is CAISDPGYTIETQYF. The DNA of the CDR3 is TGTGCCATCAGTGATCCGGGATACACAATAGAGACCCAGTACTTC.

This rearrangement joins TRBV5-8 to TRBJ2-7, with a tentative D call TRBD2 (7 bases). The V gene lost 2 bases and the J gene lost 3 bases, with 15 bases spanning the gap. CDR3 size: 15 residues. Germline assignment: CDR1 SGHTS and CDR2 YDEGEE. The CDR3 spells CASSFGGRDIYEQYF. The CDR3 region has the DNA TGTGCCAGCAGCTTCGGTGGGAGGGACATCTACGAGCAGTACTTC.

The table lists this clone with a count of one. The chain recombines TRBV19 with TRBJ2-5; 11 bases line up with TRBD1. This CDR3 is 15 amino acids long. J gave up 3 bases and V 1 base, and 1 base lay outside the gene matches. Germline lookup yields CDR1 LNHDA and CDR2 SQIVND (reference sequence). The CDR3 coding sequence is TGTGCCAGTAGTATAGGGACAGGGGGCGAAGAGACCCAGTACTTC. This translates into CASSIGTGGEETQYF.

The V call is TRBV29-1, the J call TRBJ1-1, with a tentative D call TRBD1 (6 bases). The germline CDR1 and CDR2 sequences are SQVTM and ANQGSEA. The V end was cut by 6 bases, the J end by 5 bases, with 16 bases between. The CDR3 sequence is 13 residues long. The CDR3 DNA follows: TGCAGCGTCCGTACGGGACAAGGAACTGAAGCTTTCTTT. The encoded protein is CSVRTGQGTEAFF.

This rearrangement joins TRBV7-3 to TRBJ2-1; TRBD2 matches 8 bases. J lost 7 bases, V lost 3 bases, and 14 bases had no gene match. Germline CDR1 is SGHTA and CDR2 is FQGTGA. CDR3 length: 17 residues. In DNA form, the CDR3 reads TGTGCCAGCAGCTTGAGAGCGGGAGTCACCCCGGGGAATGAGCAGTTCTTC. Amino acids: CASSLRAGVTPGNEQFF. Based on the CDR3 plus reference TRBV7-3 and TRBJ2-1, the full variable domain is GAGVSQTPSNKVTEKGKYVELRCDPISGHTALYWYRQSLGQGPEFLIYFQGTGAADDSGLPNDRFFAVRPEGSVSTLKIQRTERGDSAVYLCASSLRAGVTPGNEQFFGPGTRLTVL.

The V gene is TRBV7-3, the J gene TRBJ2-7, with 9 positions matching TRBD2. The J segment lost 0 bases and the V segment lost 1 base, leaving 4 bases of the junction unmatched. CDR1 and CDR2 from the germline V gene are SGHTA and FQGTGA. The length of the CDR3 is 16 residues. The CDR3 region is CASSLSASGDSYEQYF. The DNA of the CDR3 is TGTGCCAGCAGCTTAAGCGCTAGCGGGGACTCCTACGAGCAGTACTTC.

The rearrangement links TRBV19 to TRBJ1-2, with a weak D call TRBD1 (5 bases). Between the trimmed V and J ends, which lost 5 bases and 2 bases, there was a span of 18 bases. From germline, CDR1 is LNHDA and CDR2 SQIVND (reference sequence). The CDR3 contains 16 residues. CDR3 sequence reads: CASSSRGRGPNYGYTF. As DNA, the CDR3 is TGTGCCAGTAGTTCCCGGGGGAGGGGACCGAACTATGGCTACACCTTC.

V gene TRBV4-2 combines with J gene TRBJ2-3; 7 positions agree with TRBD2. Per the germline V gene, CDR1 is LGHNA and CDR2 is YNFKEQ. The CDR3 consists of 16 residues. Unmatched junction bases numbered 5, after V lost 0 bases and J lost 2 bases. The CDR3 loop is CASSQEAAGTTDTQYF. CDR3 coding DNA: TGTGCCAGCAGCCAAGAGGCAGCGGGGACCACAGATACGCAGTATTTT.

The genes are TRBV7-9 and TRBJ2-7; D remains ambiguous. This CDR3 spans 12 amino acids. The V end was cut by 2 bases, the J end by 3 bases, with 5 bases between. The germline gives CDR1 SEHNR, CDR2 FQNEAQ (reference sequence). The DNA of the CDR3 is TGTGCCAGCAGCTTAATTAACTACGAGCAGTACTTC. Translating it yields CASSLINYEQYF.